This T cell receptor (beta chain) was captured by sequencing in a study of blood T cell repertoires in COVID-19. Source study methods: Amplification of reference gene primers provided the estimated nucleated cell counts. TCRdb keeps only in-frame clones here, not all; method: immunoSEQ multiplex PCR. V and J calls and clone size are given by that table; D and trimming were obtained from the DNA. The table lists fewer than 450,000 clones, about nine tenths of them singletons. Looked up from germline, CDR1 is MNHEY and CDR2 is SMNVEV (reference sequence). V shed 2 bases, J shed 6 bases, and the junction held 6 bases outside the gene matches. This CDR3 contains 16 residues.

The gene calls are TRBV27 and TRBJ2-7; TRBD2 matches 14 bases. The sample taken for sequencing was PBMCs or T cells enriched from blood (not recorded which). The clonotype comes from a man between 18 and 29 years old who had recovered from COVID-19. The CDR3 reads CASSLGTSGRMGEQYF. The CDR3 nucleotides read TGTGCCAGCAGTTTAGGGACTAGCGGGAGAATGGGCGAGCAGTACTTC.